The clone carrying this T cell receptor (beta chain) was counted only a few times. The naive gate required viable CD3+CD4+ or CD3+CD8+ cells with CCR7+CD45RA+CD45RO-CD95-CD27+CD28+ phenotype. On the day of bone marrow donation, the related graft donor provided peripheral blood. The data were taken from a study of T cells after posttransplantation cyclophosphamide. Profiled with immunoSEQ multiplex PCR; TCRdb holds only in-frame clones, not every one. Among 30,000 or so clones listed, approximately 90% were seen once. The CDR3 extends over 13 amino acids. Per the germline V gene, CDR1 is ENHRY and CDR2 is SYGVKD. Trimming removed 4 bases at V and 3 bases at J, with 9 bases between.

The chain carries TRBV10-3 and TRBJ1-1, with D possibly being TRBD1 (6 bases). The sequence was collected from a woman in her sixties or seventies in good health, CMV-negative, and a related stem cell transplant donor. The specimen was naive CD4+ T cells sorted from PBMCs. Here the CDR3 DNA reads TGTGCCATCAGTGCGGGACAAGACACTGAAGCTTTCTTT. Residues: CAISAGQDTEAFF.